A selection of T cell receptor beta chains follows, all from one sample in a study of blood T cell repertoires in COVID-19. Measured with immunoSEQ multiplex PCR; TCRdb has only the in-frame clones, and not every one. The top ten hold roughly 17% of the sample, which has 150,000 to 200,000 clones, roughly three quarters seen once. The specimen was peripheral blood. The receptors come from a man aged 55 to 70 with active or convalescent COVID-19. Both conserved end residues are part of each CDR3. D genes are given only for firm matches. Expanded clones get a size class; other rows say once, few or many, or leave the size out.

d_call	clone_size	v_call	j_call	cdr3_nt	cdr3_aa
-	-	TRBV27	TRBJ2-7	TGTGCCAGCAGTTTATATACCGGGACACAGATCTACGAGCAGTACTTC	CASSLYTGTQIYEQYF
TRBD2	-	TRBV6-5	TRBJ2-7	TGTGCCAGCAGTTACTCGCGGCTAGCGGGGAACTACGAGCAGTACTTC	CASSYSRLAGNYEQYF
-	-	TRBV28	TRBJ2-6	TGTGCCAGCAGCCGAGGGGGAAATGGGGCCAACGTCCTGACTTTC	CASSRGGNGANVLTF
-	-	TRBV29-1	TRBJ1-5	TGCAGCGTCGCGGGGGGGTCGGGACAGCCCCAGCATTTT	CSVAGGSGQPQHF
-	-	TRBV5-1	TRBJ1-6	TGCGCCAGCAGCTTGGAGGCAGGGTTAGGATCACCCCTCCACTTT	CASSLEAGLGSPLHF
TRBD1	many	TRBV6-5	TRBJ1-1	TGTGCCAGCACCGATCAAGGGGGCAGAAAAGCTTTCTTT	CASTDQGGRKAFF
-	-	TRBV27	TRBJ1-1	TGTGCCAGCAGTTTAGCCCCTCAGGGTGAAGCTTTCTTT	CASSLAPQGEAFF
TRBD2	few	TRBV5-6	TRBJ2-7	TGTGCCAGCAGCTGGCTAGCGGGATACTCCTACGAGCAGTACTTC	CASSWLAGYSYEQYF
TRBD2	-	TRBV3-1/TRBV3-2	TRBJ2-1	TGTGCCAGCAGCCTAGCGGGAGACCACAATGAGCAGTTCTTC	CASSLAGDHNEQFF
-	-	TRBV7-2	TRBJ2-7	TGTGCCAGCAGCCCTGACAGGAGGCCCGAGCAGTACTTC	CASSPDRRPEQYF
TRBD1	-	TRBV18	TRBJ1-5	TGTGCCAGCTCCCCAATGGGGACAGGGGGCCACCAGCCCCAGCATTTT	CASSPMGTGGHQPQHF
-	few	TRBV5-6	TRBJ1-2	TGTGCCAGCAGCTTTATAGGGGCTGCCTATGGCTACACCTTC	CASSFIGAAYGYTF
-	-	TRBV5-4	TRBJ2-5	TGTGCCAGCAGTCAGGGTTGGAGTCAAGAGACCCAGTACTTC	CASSQGWSQETQYF
TRBD1	few	TRBV11-2	TRBJ2-1	TGTGCCAGCAGCTTAGACCCGGGACAGCCCCACAATGAGCAGTTCTTC	CASSLDPGQPHNEQFF
TRBD1	-	TRBV28	TRBJ1-4	TGTGCCAGCAGTTTATCTAACCGCCGACAGGGGGTGAGAGAAAAACTGTTTTTT	CASSLSNRRQGVREKLFF
-	once	TRBV4-2	TRBJ1-2	TGTGCCAGCAGCCCCCGGGGGGGGACGAGCTATGGCTACACCTTC	CASSPRGGTSYGYTF
TRBD2	-	TRBV27	TRBJ2-2	TGTGCCAGCAGTTTCCGAATTGAACTAGCGGGAGACACCGGGGAGCTGTTTTTT	CASSFRIELAGDTGELFF
-	-	TRBV5-1	TRBJ2-3	TGCGCCAGCAGTCAACGGAGCAGGGGCGAAGATACGCAGTATTTT	CASSQRSRGEDTQYF
TRBD2	-	TRBV7-2	TRBJ2-7	TGTGCCAGCAGCTCGACTAGCGGGAGCTCCTACGAGCAGTACTTC	CASSSTSGSSYEQYF
TRBD1	-	TRBV20-1	TRBJ1-6	TGCAGTGCTAGTCCCGAGACAGGGTCTAATTCACCCCTCCACTTT	CSASPETGSNSPLHF
-	-	TRBV6-5	TRBJ2-7	TGTGCCAGCAGTTACCAGCGACAGTCCTACGAGCAGTACTTC	CASSYQRQSYEQYF
TRBD2	-	TRBV5-1	TRBJ2-3	TGCGCCAGCAGGTCAATAGCGGGGGGCACAGATACGCAGTATTTT	CASRSIAGGTDTQYF
-	-	TRBV30	TRBJ2-4	TGTGCCTGGAGATTGGGGGCCGGCAAAAACATTCAGTACTTC	CAWRLGAGKNIQYF
-	-	TRBV19	TRBJ2-2	TGTGCCAGTAGTATATTTGGGCAATCGGAGCTGTTTTTT	CASSIFGQSELFF
TRBD1	few	TRBV5-1	TRBJ1-1	TGCGCCAGCACCCCCTGGACAGGGCCAGGCACTGAAGCTTTCTTT	CASTPWTGPGTEAFF
-	-	TRBV24-1	TRBJ2-2	TGTGCCACCAGTGACTCCCCCGGGGAGCTGTTTTTT	CATSDSPGELFF